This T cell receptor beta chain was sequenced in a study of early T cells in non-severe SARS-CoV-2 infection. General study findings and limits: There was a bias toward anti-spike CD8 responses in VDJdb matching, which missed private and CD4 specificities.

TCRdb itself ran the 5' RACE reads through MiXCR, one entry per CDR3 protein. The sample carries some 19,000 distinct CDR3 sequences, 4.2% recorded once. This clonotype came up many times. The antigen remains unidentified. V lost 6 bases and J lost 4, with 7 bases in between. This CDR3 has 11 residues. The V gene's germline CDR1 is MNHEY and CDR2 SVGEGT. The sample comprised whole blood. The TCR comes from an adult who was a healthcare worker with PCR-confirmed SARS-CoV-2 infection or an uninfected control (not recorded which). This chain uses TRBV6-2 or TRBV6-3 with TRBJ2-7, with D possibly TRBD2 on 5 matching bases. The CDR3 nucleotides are TGTGCCAGCAGGATAGCGTACGAGCAGTACTTC. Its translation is CASRIAYEQYF.